The 7 T cell receptor beta chains below were found in one sample sequenced in a study of T cell repertoires in cytomegalovirus infection. TCRdb re-analysed the reads in MiXCR, keeping a single row per CDR3 protein. The table includes approximately 700,000 distinct CDR3 sequences, 35% to 45% detected once. Sequences were obtained from PBMCs. Receptors were obtained from a human donor in good health (CMV status not recorded). Some clones in this sample may be carry-over from other donors' samples.

This clonotype was recorded at least ten times. The rearrangement joins TRBV7-2 to TRBJ1-6, with D perhaps matching TRBD1 (6 bases). CDR1 is SGHTA, CDR2 FQGNSA, per germline. The CDR3 extends over 14 amino acids. V was trimmed by 5 bases and J by 7 bases, leaving 12 bases between them. CDR3 bases: TGTGCCAGCAGCCAACGGACAGAGAATTCACCCCTCCACTTT. Translating gives CASSQRTENSPLHF.

This chain connects TRBV28 to TRBJ2-7; the D gene is possibly TRBD2 (6 bases). Germline-derived CDR1 and CDR2 are MDHEN and SYDVKM. The CDR3 is 11 residues long. Trimming cost V 8 bases and J 4 bases, with 9 bases left between them. The CDR3 protein is CASLGGYEQYF. The CDR3 DNA reads as TGTGCCAGCTTGGGGGGTTACGAGCAGTACTTC.

This clonotype has at least ten counts. V is TRBV7-2 and J is TRBJ1-1; 7 positions match TRBD1. CDR3 length: 15 residues. Germline lookup yields CDR1 SGHTA and CDR2 FQGNSA. V shed 4 bases and J 2 bases; nucleotides not matched to a gene: 7. The CDR3 spells CASSSSGTANTEAFF. The DNA of the CDR3 is TGTGCCAGCAGCTCCTCCGGGACAGCTAACACTGAAGCTTTCTTT. The entire variable domain, with the rest obtained from reference TRBV7-2 and TRBJ1-1, is as follows: GAGVSQSPSNKVTEKGKDVELRCDPISGHTALYWYRQSLGQGLEFLIYFQGNSAPDKSGLPSDRFSAERTGGSVSTLTIQRTQQEDSAVYLCASSSSGTANTEAFFGQGTRLTVV.

This chain connects TRBV19 to TRBJ2-2; D is possibly TRBD1 (5 bases). This CDR3 is 14 amino acids long. The V and J ends lost 9 bases and 4 bases respectively, with 15 bases between them. Germline loops: CDR1 LNHDA, CDR2 SQIVND (reference sequence). This CDR3 reads CASLNRLRTGELFF. The CDR3 DNA follows: TGTGCCAGCCTCAACAGGTTACGCACCGGGGAGCTGTTTTTT.

This clonotype was detected once. The CDR3 loop reads CASSADKGQETQYF. In nucleotides, the CDR3 is TGTGCCAGCAGTGCCGACAAGGGACAAGAGACCCAGTACTTC. This sequence joins TRBV25-1 and TRBJ2-5; D is uncertain. The germline CDR1 and CDR2 sequences are MGHDK and SYGVNS. Deletions cut 4 bases from V and 2 bases from J, with 11 bases between. The CDR3 has 14 amino acids.

The V and J genes are TRBV7-6 and TRBJ2-7; perhaps TRBD1 as D (6 bases). Trimming removed 4 bases at V and 3 bases at J, with 16 bases between. CDR1 is SGHVS, CDR2 FNYEAQ, per germline. The CDR3 loop spans 15 amino acids. The CDR3 nucleotides are TGTGCCAGCAGCTGGAGAATAGACAGGTACTACGAGCAGTACTTC. This gives the protein CASSWRIDRYYEQYF.

The J gene is TRBJ2-2, the V gene TRBV19, with D tentatively TRBD1 (6 bases). Looked up from germline, CDR1 is LNHDA and CDR2 is SQIVND (reference sequence). This CDR3 contains 13 residues. V lost 6 bases and J lost 7, with 12 bases in between. The CDR3 here is CASSTGLYGELFF. The CDR3, as DNA: TGTGCCAGTAGCACAGGGTTGTACGGGGAGCTGTTTTTT.